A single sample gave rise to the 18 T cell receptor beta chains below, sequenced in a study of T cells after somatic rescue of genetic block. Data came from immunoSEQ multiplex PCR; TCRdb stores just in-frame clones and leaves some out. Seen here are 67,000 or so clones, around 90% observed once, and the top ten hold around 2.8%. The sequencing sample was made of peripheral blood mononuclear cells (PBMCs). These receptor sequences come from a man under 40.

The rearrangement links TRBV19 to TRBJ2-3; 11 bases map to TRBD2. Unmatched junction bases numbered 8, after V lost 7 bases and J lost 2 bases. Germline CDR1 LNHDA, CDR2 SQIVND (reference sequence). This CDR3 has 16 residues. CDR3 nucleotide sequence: TGTGCCAGTACCACCGGGACTAGCGGTTCCACAGATACGCAGTATTTT. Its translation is CASTTGTSGSTDTQYF. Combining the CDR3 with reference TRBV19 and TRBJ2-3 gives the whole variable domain DGGITQSPKYLFRKEGQNVTLSCEQNLNHDAMYWYRQDPGQGLRLIYYSQIVNDFQKGDIAEGYSVSREKKESFPLTVTSAQKNPTAFYLCASTTGTSGSTDTQYFGPGTRLTVL.

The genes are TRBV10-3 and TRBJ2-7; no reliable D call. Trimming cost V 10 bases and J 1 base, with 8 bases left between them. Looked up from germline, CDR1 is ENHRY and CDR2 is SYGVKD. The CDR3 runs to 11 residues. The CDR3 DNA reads TGTGCCACCGCAGGTTCCTACGAGCAGTACTTC. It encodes CATAGSYEQYF.

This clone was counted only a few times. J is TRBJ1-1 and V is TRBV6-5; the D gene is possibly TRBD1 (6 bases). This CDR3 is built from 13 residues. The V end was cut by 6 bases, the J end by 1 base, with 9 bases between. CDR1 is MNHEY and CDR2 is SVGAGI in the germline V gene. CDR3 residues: CASSPTGNTEAFF. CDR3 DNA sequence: TGTGCCAGCAGCCCGACAGGGAACACTGAAGCTTTCTTT.

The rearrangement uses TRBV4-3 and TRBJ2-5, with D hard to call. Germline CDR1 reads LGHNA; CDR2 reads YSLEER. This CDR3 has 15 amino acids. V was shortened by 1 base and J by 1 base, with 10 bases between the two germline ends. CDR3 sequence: CASSQGFTAQETQYF. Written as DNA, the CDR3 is TGCGCCAGCAGCCAAGGATTTACAGCCCAAGAGACCCAGTACTTC.

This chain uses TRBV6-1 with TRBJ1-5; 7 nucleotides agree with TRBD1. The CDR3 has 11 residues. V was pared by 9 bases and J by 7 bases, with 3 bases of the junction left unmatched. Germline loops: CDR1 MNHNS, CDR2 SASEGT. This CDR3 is CASSGGQPQHF. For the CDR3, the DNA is TGTGCCAGTTCAGGGGGACAGCCCCAGCATTTT.

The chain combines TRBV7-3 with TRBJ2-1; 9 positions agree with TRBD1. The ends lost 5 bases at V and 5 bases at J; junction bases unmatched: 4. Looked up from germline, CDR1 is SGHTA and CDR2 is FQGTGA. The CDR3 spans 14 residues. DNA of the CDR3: TGTGCCAGCAGCCAGGGACAGGGTCACAATGAGCAGTTCTTC. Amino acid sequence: CASSQGQGHNEQFF.

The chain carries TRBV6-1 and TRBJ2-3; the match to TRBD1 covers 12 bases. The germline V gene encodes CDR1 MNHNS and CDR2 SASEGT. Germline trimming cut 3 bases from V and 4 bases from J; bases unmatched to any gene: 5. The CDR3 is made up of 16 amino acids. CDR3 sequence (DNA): TGTGCCAGCAGTGACCCCGGGACAGGGGGCGCAGATACGCAGTATTTT. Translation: CASSDPGTGGADTQYF.

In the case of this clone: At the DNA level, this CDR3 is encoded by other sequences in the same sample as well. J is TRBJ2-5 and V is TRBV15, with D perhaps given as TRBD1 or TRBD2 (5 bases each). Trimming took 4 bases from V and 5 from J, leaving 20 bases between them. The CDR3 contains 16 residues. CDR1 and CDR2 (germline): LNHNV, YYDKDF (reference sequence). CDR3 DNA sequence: TGTGCCACCAGCACCCGAGGGACCGTTCTTAAGGAGACCCAGTACTTC. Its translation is CATSTRGTVLKETQYF.

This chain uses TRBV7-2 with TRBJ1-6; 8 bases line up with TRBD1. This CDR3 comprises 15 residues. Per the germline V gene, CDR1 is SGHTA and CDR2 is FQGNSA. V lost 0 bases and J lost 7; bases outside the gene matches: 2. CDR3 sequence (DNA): TGTGCCAGCAGCTTAGCACAGGGGGTAAATTCACCCCTCCACTTT. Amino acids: CASSLAQGVNSPLHF.

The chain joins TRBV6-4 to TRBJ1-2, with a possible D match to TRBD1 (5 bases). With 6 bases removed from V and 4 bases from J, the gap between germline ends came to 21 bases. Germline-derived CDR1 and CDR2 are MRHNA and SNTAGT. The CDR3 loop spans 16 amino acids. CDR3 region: CASRDTLGGVTYGYTF. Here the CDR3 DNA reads TGTGCCAGCAGAGATACTTTGGGAGGGGTTACCTATGGCTACACCTTC.

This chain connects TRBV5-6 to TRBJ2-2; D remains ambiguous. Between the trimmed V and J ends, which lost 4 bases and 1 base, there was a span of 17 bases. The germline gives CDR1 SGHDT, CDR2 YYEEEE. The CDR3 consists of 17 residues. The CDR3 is CASSNLLRGLNTGELFF. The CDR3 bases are TGTGCCAGCAGCAACTTGCTGCGCGGTCTGAACACCGGGGAGCTGTTTTTT.

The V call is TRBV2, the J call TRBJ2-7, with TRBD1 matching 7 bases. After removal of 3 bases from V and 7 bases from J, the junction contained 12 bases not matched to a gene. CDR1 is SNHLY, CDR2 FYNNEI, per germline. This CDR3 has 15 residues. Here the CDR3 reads CASSDNAQGLGEQYF. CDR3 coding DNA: TGTGCCAGCAGTGATAATGCACAGGGGCTGGGTGAGCAGTACTTC. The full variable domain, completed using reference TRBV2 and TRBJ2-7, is EPEVTQTPSHQVTQMGQEVILRCVPISNHLYFYWYRQILGQKVEFLVSFYNNEISEKSEIFDDQFSVERPDGSNFTLKIRSTKLEDSAMYFCASSDNAQGLGEQYFGPGTRLTVT.

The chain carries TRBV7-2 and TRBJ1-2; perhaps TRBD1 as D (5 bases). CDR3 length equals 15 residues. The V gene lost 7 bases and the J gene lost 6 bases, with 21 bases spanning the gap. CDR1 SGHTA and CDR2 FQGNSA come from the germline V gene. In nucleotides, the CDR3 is TGTGCCAGCACCTCTGGGACGGCTGGGAGGGATGGCTACACCTTC. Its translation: CASTSGTAGRDGYTF.

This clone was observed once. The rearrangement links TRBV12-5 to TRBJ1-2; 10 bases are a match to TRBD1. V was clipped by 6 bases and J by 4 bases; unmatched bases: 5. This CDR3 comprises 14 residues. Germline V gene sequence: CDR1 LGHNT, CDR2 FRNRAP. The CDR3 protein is CASGPWDRGYGYTF. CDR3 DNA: TGTGCTAGTGGCCCCTGGGACAGGGGCTATGGCTACACCTTC.

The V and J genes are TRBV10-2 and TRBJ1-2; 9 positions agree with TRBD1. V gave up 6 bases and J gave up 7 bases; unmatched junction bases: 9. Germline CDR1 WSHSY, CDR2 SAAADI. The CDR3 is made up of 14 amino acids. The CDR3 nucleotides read TGCGCCAGCAGCGGCGGGACAGGGTGGGTTGGCTACACCTTC. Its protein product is CASSGGTGWVGYTF.

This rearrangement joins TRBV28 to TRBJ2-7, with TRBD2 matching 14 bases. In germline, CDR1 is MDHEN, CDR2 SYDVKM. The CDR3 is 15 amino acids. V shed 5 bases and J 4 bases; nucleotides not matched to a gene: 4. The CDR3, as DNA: TGTGCCAGCAGTCCGGGACTAGCGGGAGAGTACGAGCAGTACTTC. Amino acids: CASSPGLAGEYEQYF.

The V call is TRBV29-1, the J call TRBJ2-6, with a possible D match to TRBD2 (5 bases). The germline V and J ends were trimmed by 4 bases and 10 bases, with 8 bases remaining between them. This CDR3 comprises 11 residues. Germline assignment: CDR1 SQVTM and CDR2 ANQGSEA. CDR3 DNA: TGCAGCGTTGCCGGGGAGAACGTCCTGACTTTC. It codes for CSVAGENVLTF. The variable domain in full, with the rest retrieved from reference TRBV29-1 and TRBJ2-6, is SAVISQKPSRDICQRGTSLTIQCQVDSQVTMMFWYRQQPGQSLTLIATANQGSEATYESGFVIDKFPISRPNLTFSTLTVSNMSPEDSSIYLCSVAGENVLTFGAGSRLTVL.

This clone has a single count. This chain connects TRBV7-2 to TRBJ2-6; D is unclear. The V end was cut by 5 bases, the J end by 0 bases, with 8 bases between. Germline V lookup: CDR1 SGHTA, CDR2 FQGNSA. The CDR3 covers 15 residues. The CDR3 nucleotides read TGTGCCAGCAGCAGACAAACCTCTGGGGCCAACGTCCTGACTTTC. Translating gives CASSRQTSGANVLTF.